Following are 14 T cell receptor beta chains from one sample sequenced in a study of CD8+CD57+ T cells in acquired aplastic anemia. Genomic DNA, the template, was used for profiling of the TCR beta VDJ and CDR3. MiXCR, run by TCRdb on the reads, gives a single entry per CDR3 protein. The data hold around 180,000 distinct CDR3 sequences, with under 50% observed a single time. Before being chosen for sequencing, patients had shown CD8+CD57+ cell expansion by flow cytometry. Sequences were obtained from sorted CD4+, CD8+, or CD8+CD57+ T cells (not recorded which) from PBMCs. The receptors come from a human donor with aplastic anemia.

This clonotype was recorded many times. The gene calls are TRBV20-1 and TRBJ2-7; 9 nucleotides line up with TRBD2. V was clipped by 1 base and J by 2 bases; unmatched bases: 0. CDR1 is DFQATT and CDR2 is SNEGSKA in the germline V gene (reference sequence). This CDR3 spans 13 amino acids. In DNA, the CDR3 is TGCAGTGCTAGAGCTAGCGGGACCTACGAGCAGTACTTC. As protein: CSARASGTYEQYF.

The V gene is TRBV7-9, the J gene TRBJ2-7, with a weak D call TRBD2 (6 bases). Germline V gene sequence: CDR1 SEHNR, CDR2 FQNEAQ (reference sequence). The V end was cut by 6 bases, the J end by 2 bases, with 14 bases between. The CDR3 loop spans 14 amino acids. The CDR3 sequence is CASSPSGRPYEQYF. In nucleotides, the CDR3 is TGTGCCAGCAGTCCCTCGGGGAGGCCCTACGAGCAGTACTTC.

The sample holds many counts of this clonotype. V usage is TRBV5-1 and J usage is TRBJ1-5, with TRBD1 matching 8 bases. The CDR3 is 16 amino acids. V trimming: 3 bases; J trimming: 8 bases; junction bases outside the gene matches: 13. Germline CDR1 and CDR2: SGHRS and YFSETQ. CDR3 bases: TGCGCCAGCAGCTCAGGGGGCGAGATAGCGGGTGAGCCCCAGCATTTT. Amino acid sequence: CASSSGGEIAGEPQHF.

This clonotype appeared a few times. The V call is TRBV19, the J call TRBJ1-6, with no clear D. Trimming pared 9 bases from V and 0 bases from J, leaving 9 bases between. The CDR3 is 14 amino acids. Per the germline V gene, CDR1 is LNHDA and CDR2 is SQIVND (reference sequence). The CDR3 DNA reads TGTGCCAGCGGGGATGCCTCCTATAATTCACCCCTCCACTTT. Its translation: CASGDASYNSPLHF.

This sequence joins TRBV24-1 and TRBJ2-3; D is uncertain. Germline CDR1 KGHDR, CDR2 SFDVKD. The CDR3 spans 14 residues. Trimming removed 5 bases at V and 0 bases at J, with 8 bases between. The CDR3 coding sequence is TGTGCCACCAGTGCTCGCTTTAGCACAGATACGCAGTATTTT. Encoded protein: CATSARFSTDTQYF.

V and J are TRBV20-1 and TRBJ2-3; D possibly corresponds to TRBD1 (6 bases). The CDR3 runs to 14 residues. Germline CDR1 and CDR2: DFQATT and SNEGSKA (reference sequence). Trimming left V 0 bases short and J 4 bases short, with 11 bases between. CDR3 sequence (DNA): TGCAGTGCTAGAGATCTCAGGGGTCCAGATACGCAGTATTTT. Translation gives CSARDLRGPDTQYF.

This clonotype was picked up many times. V gene TRBV5-6 combines with J gene TRBJ2-3, with 9 bases matching TRBD1. The V segment lost 2 bases and the J segment 1 base; nucleotides outside the gene matches: 2. Germline V gene lookup returns CDR1 SGHDT and CDR2 YYEEEE. This CDR3 spans 15 amino acids. The CDR3 sequence: CASSLQGAGTDTQYF. For the CDR3, the DNA is TGTGCCAGCAGCTTACAGGGGGCTGGCACAGATACGCAGTATTTT.

This clonotype came up many times. J is TRBJ1-1 and V is TRBV29-1; the D is unclear. Germline V lookup: CDR1 SQVTM, CDR2 ANQGSEA. Trimming cost V 7 bases and J 1 base, with 10 bases left between them. The CDR3 covers 12 residues. The CDR3 region is CSGWLGNTEAFF. As DNA, the CDR3 is TGCAGCGGGTGGCTTGGGAACACTGAAGCTTTCTTT.

This clonotype was seen repeatedly, ten times or more. This sequence joins TRBV15 and TRBJ2-1; D possibly matches TRBD1 or TRBD2 (5 bases each). The V and J ends lost 8 bases and 4 bases respectively, with 18 bases between them. The germline CDR1 and CDR2 sequences are LNHNV and YYDKDF (reference sequence). The CDR3 length is 15 residues. The CDR3 coding sequence is TGTGCCACCGTTTTATGGGACGGAACTTACAATGAGCAGTTCTTC. Residues: CATVLWDGTYNEQFF.

This clonotype was seen many times. This chain uses TRBV7-2 with TRBJ1-6, with D unclear. The CDR3 is made up of 16 amino acids. Per the germline V gene, CDR1 is SGHTA and CDR2 is FQGNSA. The V end lost 4 bases, the J end lost 0 bases, and 10 bases lay between the germline ends. CDR3 coding DNA: TGTGCCAGCAGCTCCCGACGGAGCTCCTATAATTCACCCCTCCACTTT. The encoded protein is CASSSRRSSYNSPLHF.

The chain uses TRBV15 and TRBJ1-2, with TRBD1 matching over 9 bases. Germline-derived CDR1 and CDR2 are LNHNV and YYDKDF (reference sequence). This CDR3 has 15 amino acids. V was clipped by 1 base and J by 6 bases; unmatched bases: 6. Here the CDR3 DNA reads TGTGCCACCAGCAGAGTACCGGGACAGGGCGATGGCTACACCTTC. Amino acid sequence: CATSRVPGQGDGYTF.

Of note for this clonotype: A single base separates this from a much larger clone, so it may be a read error. This chain links TRBV20-1 with TRBJ2-1, with D perhaps matching TRBD2 (5 bases). Germline CDR1 and CDR2: DFQATT and SNEGSKA (reference sequence). The CDR3 totals 14 residues. The CDR3, as DNA: TGCAGTGCTAGCCGCGACTCCTCCGGGAATGAGCAGCTCTTC. It specifies CSASRDSSGNEQLF.

This clonotype was observed many times. The J gene is TRBJ1-2, the V gene TRBV7-2, with D possibly TRBD1 on 6 matching bases. The CDR3 is made up of 15 amino acids. Germline V gene data show CDR1 as SGHTA and CDR2 as FQGNSA. Trimming removed 2 bases from V and 5 bases from J, with 15 bases in between. The DNA of the CDR3 is TGTGCCAGCAGCTTATTCGGAGGGGGAGGATATGGCTACACCTTC. It codes for CASSLFGGGGYGYTF.

This clonotype was found a few times. V usage is TRBV6-1 and J usage is TRBJ2-5; D perhaps matches TRBD2 (6 bases). The CDR3 extends over 15 amino acids. The ends were cut back, 6 bases at V and 1 base at J, with 15 bases in the middle. Looked up from germline, CDR1 is MNHNS and CDR2 is SASEGT. CDR3 amino acids: CASRGWGDRQETQYF. CDR3 nucleotides: TGTGCCAGCAGGGGGTGGGGGGACCGCCAAGAGACCCAGTACTTC.